The 25 T cell receptor beta chains below all came from one sample that was sequenced in a study of OX40 agonist ivuxolimab in advanced cancers. Method: immunoSEQ multiplex PCR; TCRdb's copy keeps in-frame clones and lacks some. The sample comprises almost 70,000 clones, 80% of which are singletons, and approximately 2.5% rests with the top ten. This specimen consisted of CD4+ or CD8+ T cells sorted from blood, obtained in a trial of the OX40 agonist ivuxolimab. These receptors all come from an adult with an advanced solid tumor such as melanoma, head and neck, liver or kidney cancer.

V and J are TRBV11-3 and TRBJ2-7, with 11 positions matching TRBD1. Germline trimming cut 4 bases from V and 6 bases from J; bases unmatched to any gene: 8. The CDR3 has 15 amino acids. Germline assignment: CDR1 SGHNT and CDR2 YENEEA. The CDR3 reads CASSSGQGAPAEQYF. The CDR3 nucleotides are TGTGCCAGCAGCTCTGGACAGGGGGCTCCCGCCGAGCAGTACTTC. The full variable domain, its missing parts supplied by reference TRBV11-3 and TRBJ2-7, is EAGVVQSPRYKIIEKKQPVAFWCNPISGHNTLYWYLQNLGQGPELLIRYENEEAVDDSQLPKDRFSAERLKGVDSTLKIQPAELGDSAVYLCASSSGQGAPAEQYFGPGTRLTVT.

This chain connects TRBV7-3 to TRBJ1-2; 11 nucleotides align to TRBD1. This CDR3 comprises 16 residues. In germline, CDR1 is SGHTA, CDR2 FQGTGA. Germline trimming cut 0 bases from V and 4 bases from J; bases unmatched to any gene: 4. CDR3 sequence: CASSLTGQGELYGYTF. In DNA, the CDR3 is TGTGCCAGCAGCTTAACGGGACAGGGGGAACTCTATGGCTACACCTTC.

The rearrangement joins TRBV30 to TRBJ2-7; 7 bases match TRBD1. CDR3 length equals 14 residues. Per the germline V gene, CDR1 is GTSNPN and CDR2 is SVGIG (reference sequence). After removal of 4 bases from V and 0 bases from J, the junction contained 6 bases not matched to a gene. The CDR3 DNA reads as TGTGCCTGGAAAATGGGACAGACCTCCTACGAGCAGTACTTC. Amino acids: CAWKMGQTSYEQYF.

This clone appeared a few times. The CDR3 DNA reads TGCGCCAGCAGCTCGTTTGGGGGGGTCGGCACAGATACGCAGTATTTT. It specifies CASSSFGGVGTDTQYF. V gene TRBV5-1 combines with J gene TRBJ2-3; 7 positions match TRBD2. This CDR3 has 16 residues. The ends lost 3 bases at V and 1 base at J; junction bases unmatched: 8. Germline CDR1 reads SGHRS; CDR2 reads YFSETQ.

The J gene is TRBJ1-1, the V gene TRBV12-5; TRBD1 is a possible D gene (5 bases). With 6 bases removed from V and 6 bases from J, the gap between germline ends came to 23 bases. Per the germline V gene, CDR1 is LGHNT and CDR2 is FRNRAP. This CDR3 region has 16 residues. DNA of the CDR3: TGTGCTAGTGGACTCAGACGGGGCTTGGAGGGGTCTGAAGCTTTCTTT. Translating gives CASGLRRGLEGSEAFF.

CDR3 coding DNA: TGTGCCAGCAGCCAAGCCCAGCTTAATGAGCAGTTCTTC. It is translated as CASSQAQLNEQFF. The chain links TRBV4-2 to TRBJ2-1; D gene ambiguous. Germline V lookup: CDR1 LGHNA, CDR2 YNFKEQ. The V gene lost 1 base and the J gene lost 7 bases, with 8 bases spanning the gap. There are 13 residues in the CDR3.

The gene calls are TRBV18 and TRBJ1-3; possibly TRBD1 for D (6 bases). Looked up from germline, CDR1 is KGHSH and CDR2 is LQKENI. V lost 3 bases, J lost 0 bases, and 12 bases lay in between. This CDR3 contains 16 residues. CDR3 in DNA: TGTGCCAGCTCACCTGGGGGACACCTCTCTGGAAACACCATATATTTT. It is translated as CASSPGGHLSGNTIYF.

This clone was picked up one time. The chain recombines TRBV6-5 with TRBJ2-3; 8 positions match TRBD2. Germline V gives CDR1 MNHEY, CDR2 SVGAGI. CDR3 length: 16 amino acids. V shed 4 bases and J 0 bases; nucleotides not matched to a gene: 6. DNA of the CDR3: TGTGCCAGCAGTTCAGCGGGGGCGTTTAGCACAGATACGCAGTATTTT. This codes for CASSSAGAFSTDTQYF.

This clone appeared a single time. The junction and the germline gene differ at one end; a read error may be behind it. The V call is TRBV28, the J call TRBJ2-7; 10 bases agree with TRBD1. The germline V gene encodes CDR1 MDHEN and CDR2 SYDVKM. The CDR3 loop spans 14 amino acids. This CDR3 reads CASSRDRGSYGQYF. The CDR3 DNA reads as TGTGCCAGCAGCCGGGACAGGGGCTCGTACGGGCAGTACTTC.

This clone was detected once. This chain joins TRBV28 and TRBJ2-3, with 9 bases identical to TRBD1. The CDR3 is 18 residues long. Trimming took 5 bases from V and 6 from J; bases not matched to a gene: 18. Germline V lookup: CDR1 MDHEN, CDR2 SYDVKM. DNA of the CDR3: TGTGCCAGCAGTGCCCACGCCATGGGGACAGGGAGAAGGGATACGCAGTATTTT. It yields the protein CASSAHAMGTGRRDTQYF. Full variable domain (outside the CDR3, taken from reference TRBV28 and TRBJ2-3): DVKVTQSSRYLVKRTGEKVFLECVQDMDHENMFWYRQDPGLGLRLIYFSYDVKMKEKGDIPEGYSVSREKKERFSLILESASTNQTSMYLCASSAHAMGTGRRDTQYFGPGTRLTVL.

The chain links TRBV12-5 to TRBJ2-6; D may be TRBD1 (5 bases). The CDR3 length is 17 residues. V gave up 4 bases and J gave up 5 bases, with 18 bases separating them. Per the germline V gene, CDR1 is LGHNT and CDR2 is FRNRAP. DNA for the CDR3: TGTGCTAGTGGTTCACATGTAGGACAAAGTCGGGCCAACGTCCTGACTTTC. Protein product: CASGSHVGQSRANVLTF.

The CDR3 DNA reads TGTGCCAGCCAGACAGAGCGAGATGAAAAACTGTTTTTT. Its translation: CASQTERDEKLFF. The chain uses TRBV2 and TRBJ1-4; D possibly corresponds to TRBD1 (5 bases). The germline V and J ends were trimmed by 8 bases and 6 bases, with 13 bases remaining between them. The CDR3 extends over 13 amino acids. CDR1 SNHLY and CDR2 FYNNEI come from the germline V gene.

The chain is built from TRBV12-5 and TRBJ1-1; D perhaps matches TRBD1 (5 bases). Germline V gene data show CDR1 as LGHNT and CDR2 as FRNRAP. V lost 7 bases and J 1 base, leaving 13 bases between the germline ends. CDR3 length: 14 amino acids. CDR3 loop: CASALGRENTEAFF. Written as DNA, the CDR3 is TGTGCTAGTGCCCTGGGACGGGAGAACACTGAAGCTTTCTTT.

This clone was counted between two and nine times. The chain carries TRBV18 and TRBJ2-4; 9 bases are a match to TRBD1. Germline V gives CDR1 KGHSH, CDR2 LQKENI. V gave up 0 bases and J gave up 9 bases; unmatched junction bases: 9. The CDR3 is 16 amino acids. The CDR3 sequence: CASSPPGDRALGIQYF. The CDR3 coding sequence is TGTGCCAGCTCACCACCGGGGGACAGGGCGCTTGGCATTCAGTACTTC.

The CDR3: CASSLGPLREQYF. The CDR3 bases are TGTGCCAGCAGTCTGGGACCGCTACGCGAGCAGTACTTC. The J gene is TRBJ2-7, the V gene TRBV28; D might be TRBD1 or TRBD2, each matching 5 bases. Trimming stripped 5 bases from V and 6 bases from J, with 14 bases between. Germline-derived CDR1 and CDR2 are MDHEN and SYDVKM. CDR3 length: 13 amino acids.

The chain joins TRBV7-9 to TRBJ2-7; 7 bases fit TRBD1. Germline V gene sequence: CDR1 SEHNR, CDR2 FQNEAQ (reference sequence). CDR3 length: 14 residues. Trimming took 5 bases from V and 3 from J; bases not matched to a gene: 7. DNA for the CDR3: TGTGCCAGCAGCGCCCAACAGGGGATCTACGAGCAGTACTTC. Its translation: CASSAQQGIYEQYF. The whole variable domain, remainder taken from reference TRBV7-9 and TRBJ2-7, is DTGVSQNPRHKITKRGQNVTFRCDPISEHNRLYWYRQTLGQGPEFLTYFQNEAQLEKSRLLSDRFSAERPKGSFSTLEIQRTEQGDSAMYLCASSAQQGIYEQYFGPGTRLTVT.

The chain couples TRBV5-4 to TRBJ1-5; TRBD1 matches 8 bases. The V segment lost 4 bases and the J segment 5 bases; nucleotides outside the gene matches: 11. CDR3 length: 16 amino acids. Looked up from germline, CDR1 is SGHNT and CDR2 is YYREEE (reference sequence). The chain's CDR3 is CASSPRDRGGYQPQHF. The CDR3 nucleotides are TGTGCCAGCAGCCCACGCGACAGGGGTGGATATCAGCCCCAGCATTTT.

V usage is TRBV5-4 and J usage is TRBJ1-2; TRBD1 matches at 11 bases. The CDR3 has 14 residues. Germline CDR1 and CDR2: SGHNT and YYREEE (reference sequence). V shed 4 bases, J shed 6 bases, and the junction held 5 bases outside the gene matches. This CDR3 is CASSLPDRGHGYTF. The CDR3 DNA follows: TGTGCCAGCAGCCTCCCGGACAGGGGGCATGGCTACACCTTC.

The chain employs TRBV5-1 and TRBJ2-7, with 10 nucleotides matching TRBD2. With 2 bases clipped from V and 0 bases from J, the junction kept 5 bases outside the gene matches. This CDR3 is 16 amino acids long. Germline V lookup: CDR1 SGHRS, CDR2 YFSETQ. CDR3 residues: CASSFSSGRGSYEQYF. The CDR3 region has the DNA TGCGCCAGCAGCTTTTCTAGCGGGAGAGGCTCCTACGAGCAGTACTTC.

The J gene is TRBJ2-6, the V gene TRBV7-8; TRBD2 aligns across 8 bases. With V trimmed by 5 bases and J by 0 bases, 18 bases remained unmatched. The CDR3 length is 21 residues. Looked up from germline, CDR1 is SGHVS and CDR2 is FQNEAQ. Here the CDR3 DNA reads TGTGCCAGCAGCCCTGGCGGGGGGACTAGGACTTTCAGCTCTGGGGCCAACGTCCTGACTTTC. It yields the protein CASSPGGGTRTFSSGANVLTF. Based on the CDR3 plus reference TRBV7-8 and TRBJ2-6, the full variable domain is GAGVSQSPRYKVAKRGQDVALRCDPISGHVSLFWYQQALGQGPEFLTYFQNEAQLDKSGLPSDRFFAERPEGSVSTLKIQRTQQEDSAVYLCASSPGGGTRTFSSGANVLTFGAGSRLTVL.

The V call is TRBV5-1, the J call TRBJ2-3; a possible D gene is TRBD2 (7 bases). There are 15 residues in the CDR3. The germline V gene encodes CDR1 SGHRS and CDR2 YFSETQ. The V and J ends lost 6 bases and 0 bases respectively, with 14 bases between them. The chain's CDR3 is CASTPGGYSTDTQYF. CDR3 nucleotides: TGCGCCAGCACCCCGGGGGGCTACAGCACAGATACGCAGTATTTT.

The rearrangement joins TRBV19 to TRBJ2-4, with 14 bases fitting TRBD2. Germline V gene lookup returns CDR1 LNHDA and CDR2 SQIVND (reference sequence). This CDR3 is built from 17 residues. After removal of 5 bases from V and 8 bases from J, the junction contained 11 bases not matched to a gene. CDR3 in DNA: TGTGCCAGTAGTTCCCGAGGACTAGCGGGAGGAGGGGACATTCAGTACTTC. Translating it yields CASSSRGLAGGGDIQYF.

This clone was recorded a few times. The chain couples TRBV27 to TRBJ1-6, with D perhaps TRBD1 (6 bases). Looked up from germline, CDR1 is MNHEY and CDR2 is SMNVEV (reference sequence). Deletions cut 8 bases from V and 2 bases from J, with 10 bases between. The CDR3 runs 14 residues. The CDR3: CASGRTAYNSPLHF. In nucleotides, the CDR3 is TGTGCCAGCGGAAGGACAGCCTATAATTCACCCCTCCACTTT.

The CDR3, as DNA: TGTGCCAGCAGCGGTCCGGGACCGAGCTCCTACAATGAGCAGTTCTTC. Translated: CASSGPGPSSYNEQFF. The rearrangement uses TRBV5-4 and TRBJ2-1; possibly TRBD1 or TRBD2 for D (5 bases each). Germline CDR1 and CDR2: SGHNT and YYREEE (reference sequence). Trimming removed 4 bases from V and 0 bases from J, with 14 bases in between. This CDR3 has 16 amino acids.

The rearrangement uses TRBV5-4 and TRBJ2-1, with 10 bases fitting TRBD2. The V segment lost 4 bases and the J segment 7 bases; nucleotides outside the gene matches: 11. CDR1 and CDR2 (germline): SGHNT, YYREEE (reference sequence). The CDR3 has 16 residues. The CDR3 spells CASSVSSGSLRNEQFF. CDR3 coding DNA: TGTGCCAGCAGCGTCTCTAGCGGGAGTCTGAGGAATGAGCAGTTCTTC. Combining the CDR3 with reference TRBV5-4 and TRBJ2-1 gives the whole variable domain ETGVTQSPTHLIKTRGQQVTLRCSSQSGHNTVSWYQQALGQGPQFIFQYYREEENGRGNFPPRFSGLQFPNYSSELNVNALELDDSALYLCASSVSSGSLRNEQFFGPGTRLTVL.